This record covers a single T cell receptor beta chain. The data belong to a study of blood T cell repertoires in COVID-19. Study in general: The origin of the acute and convalescent COVID-19 samples was the United States, Italy and Spain. The analysed material was cDNA or gDNA that came from T cells, B-cell-depleted T cells, or PBMCs.

Only in-frame clones appear in the TCRdb table, and some are missing; sequencing was by immunoSEQ multiplex PCR. This table has about 81,000 clones, 88% appearing once. Germline CDR1 reads LNHDA; CDR2 reads SQIVND (reference sequence). This CDR3 region has 14 residues. V lost 5 bases to trimming and J lost 3 bases, with 14 bases between them. This receptor was taken from a woman older than 75 with acute or convalescent COVID-19. The J gene is TRBJ2-7, the V gene TRBV19; D not resolved. Material for sequencing was peripheral blood. The CDR3: CASSPLGSSYEQYF. In DNA, the CDR3 is TGTGCCAGTAGTCCTCTTGGTTCCAGCTACGAGCAGTACTTC.